The clone carrying this T cell receptor beta chain was observed a single time. No antigen is known for it. This record belongs to a study of cytomegalovirus exposure and HLA in healthy donors. Study-level points and caveats: A missense variant in DCLRE1C was later tied to TCR beta V- and J-gene trimming. Immune exposure was documented only through CMV serostatus.

The PCR employed 60 Vbeta primers together with 13 Jbeta primers. Produced via immunoSEQ multiplex PCR; TCRdb's table is partial and in-frame only. This sample has approximately 180,000 clones, with about three quarters found just once. The TCR comes from a woman aged 30 to 39 in good health and CMV-seropositive. Sequenced input: PBMCs.

CDR3 in amino acids: CASSLGGDVRETQYF. The CDR3 nucleotides are TGTGCCAGCAGTTTAGGGGGGGATGTAAGGGAAACGCAGTATTTT. The chain has TRBV28 and TRBJ2-3, with 7 positions matching TRBD2. Trimming cost V 2 bases and J 9 bases; bases outside gene matches: 11. The CDR3 is 15 amino acids. The germline gives CDR1 MDHEN, CDR2 SYDVKM.